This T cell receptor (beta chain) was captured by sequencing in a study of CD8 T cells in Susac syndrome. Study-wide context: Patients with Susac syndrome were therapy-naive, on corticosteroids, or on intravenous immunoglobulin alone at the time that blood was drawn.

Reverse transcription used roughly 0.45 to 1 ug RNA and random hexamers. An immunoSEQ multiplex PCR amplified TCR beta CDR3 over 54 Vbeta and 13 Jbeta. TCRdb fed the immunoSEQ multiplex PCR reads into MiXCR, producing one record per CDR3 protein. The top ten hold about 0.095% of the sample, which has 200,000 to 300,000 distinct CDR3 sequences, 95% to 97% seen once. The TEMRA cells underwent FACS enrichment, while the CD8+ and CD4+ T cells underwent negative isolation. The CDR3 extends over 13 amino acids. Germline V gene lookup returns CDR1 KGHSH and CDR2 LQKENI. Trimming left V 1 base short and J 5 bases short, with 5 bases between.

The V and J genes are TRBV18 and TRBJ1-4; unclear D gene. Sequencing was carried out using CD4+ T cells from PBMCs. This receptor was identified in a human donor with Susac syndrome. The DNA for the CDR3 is TGTGCCAGCTCACCACAGCCAAATGAAAAACTGTTTTTT. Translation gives CASSPQPNEKLFF.